There are a few counts of the clone carrying this TCR beta chain. Authors of the study amplified TCR beta CDR3 regions from RNA transcripts. A set of HTBI primers served as the primers for a first-round RT-PCR of the TCR CDR3. TCRdb reprocessed the multiplex PCR reads with MiXCR, giving one entry per CDR3 protein. The sample includes approximately 600,000 distinct CDR3 sequences, roughly 20% seen only once; the top ten take roughly a third. Ophthalmopathy patients all had a Clinical Activity Score of at least 3, a NOSPECS grade of at least 4 and disease under 3 months old. It was uncontrolled infection, other autoimmune disease, pregnancy or lactation that excluded patients. Used for diagnoses were clinical symptoms, serum thyroxine and TRAb, thyroid ultrasound and orbital computed tomography. This record comes from a study of T cells in Graves' hyperthyroidism and ophthalmopathy. As for the study in general: Peripheral blood was taken when the disease was first diagnosed, before any treatment began.

Germline CDR1 and CDR2: SGDLS and YYNGEE. This CDR3 is built from 15 residues. Trimming removed 2 bases at V and 7 bases at J, with 16 bases between. Sequenced: blood. The source of this sequence is a man under 40 with Graves' ophthalmopathy. The V call is TRBV9, the J call TRBJ2-1; TRBD2 is a possible D gene (6 bases). CDR3 sequence: CASSVGGGSQNEQFF. DNA of the CDR3: TGTGCCAGCAGCGTTGGGGGAGGCTCGCAGAATGAGCAGTTCTTC.